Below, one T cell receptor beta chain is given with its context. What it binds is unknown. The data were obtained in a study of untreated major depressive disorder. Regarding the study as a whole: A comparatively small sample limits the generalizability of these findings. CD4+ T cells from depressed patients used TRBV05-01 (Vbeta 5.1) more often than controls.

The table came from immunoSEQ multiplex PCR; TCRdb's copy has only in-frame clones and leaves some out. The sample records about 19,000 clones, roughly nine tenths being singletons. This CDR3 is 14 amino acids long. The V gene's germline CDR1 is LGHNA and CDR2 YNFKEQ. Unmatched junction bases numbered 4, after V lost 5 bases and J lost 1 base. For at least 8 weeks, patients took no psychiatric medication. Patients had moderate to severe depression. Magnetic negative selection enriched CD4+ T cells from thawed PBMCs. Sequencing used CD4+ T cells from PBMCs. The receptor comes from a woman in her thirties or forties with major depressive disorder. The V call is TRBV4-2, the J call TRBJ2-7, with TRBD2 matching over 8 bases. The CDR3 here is CASSTSGGSYEQYF. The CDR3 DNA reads TGTGCCAGCAGCACATCGGGGGGGTCCTACGAGCAGTACTTC.